The sequence of this TCR beta chain was determined in a study of post-analysis software for immune sequencing data. Across the whole study: Patients had relapsing-remitting, secondary progressive or progressive-relapsing multiple sclerosis; some lacked subtype. General study points: Patients showed TRBV5-6, TRBV5-1 and TRBV20-1 among roughly 5 TRBV segments more frequent than in controls. F measure clustering grouped samples strongly by preparation batch. Significantly decreased normalized Chao1 diversity was recorded for multiple sclerosis patients relative to controls.

Points on this clonotype: What it recognizes is unknown.

Trimming left V 1 base short and J 0 bases short, with 13 bases between. Per the germline V gene, CDR1 is DFQATT and CDR2 is SNEGSKA (reference sequence). This CDR3 spans 16 amino acids. The library was made from cDNA and included unique molecular identifiers. TCRdb reprocessed the PCR reads with MiXCR, giving one entry per CDR3 protein. This sample carries hundreds of thousands of distinct CDR3 sequences, more than 30% of them seen once, and the ten largest clones take approximately 7.6%. The sample was blood. This TCR was sampled from a girl aged 2-15 years with multiple sclerosis. The chain is built from TRBV20-1 and TRBJ1-3; tentative D call: TRBD1 (5 bases). CDR3 DNA sequence: TGCAGTGCTAGAGGTCAGGGCTACCGCTCTGGAAACACCATATATTTT. It is translated as CSARGQGYRSGNTIYF.